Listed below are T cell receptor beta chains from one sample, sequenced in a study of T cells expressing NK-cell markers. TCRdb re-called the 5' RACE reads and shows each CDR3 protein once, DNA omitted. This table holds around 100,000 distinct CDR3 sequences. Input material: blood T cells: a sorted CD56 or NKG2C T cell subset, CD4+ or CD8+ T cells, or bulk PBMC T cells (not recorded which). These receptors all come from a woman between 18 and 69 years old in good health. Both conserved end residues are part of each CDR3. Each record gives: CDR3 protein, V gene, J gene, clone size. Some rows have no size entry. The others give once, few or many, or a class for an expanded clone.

CDR3aa: CASTAGTSAYNEQFF
v_gene: TRBV19
j_gene: TRBJ2-1
abundance: NA

CDR3aa: CASSPTGGAIYGYTF
v_gene: TRBV5-1
j_gene: TRBJ1-2
abundance: NA

CDR3aa: CASTGESIEAFF
v_gene: TRBV6-1
j_gene: TRBJ1-1
abundance: NA

CDR3aa: CASSVGRDPTNEKLFF
v_gene: TRBV2
j_gene: TRBJ1-4
abundance: NA

CDR3aa: CASSQDLGQVGSPLHF
v_gene: TRBV4-2
j_gene: TRBJ1-6
abundance: NA

CDR3aa: CATAGVGNEQFF
v_gene: TRBV5-4
j_gene: TRBJ2-1
abundance: NA

CDR3aa: CSVRASLPANEQFF
v_gene: TRBV29-1
j_gene: TRBJ2-1
abundance: NA

CDR3aa: CSAAGYKNIQYF
v_gene: TRBV29-1
j_gene: TRBJ2-4
abundance: NA

CDR3aa: CSARGDTGELFF
v_gene: TRBV20-1
j_gene: TRBJ2-2
abundance: NA

CDR3aa: CASSLGRFNEQFF
v_gene: TRBV13
j_gene: TRBJ2-1
abundance: NA

CDR3aa: CASSPGMTEAFF
v_gene: TRBV12-3/TRBV12-4
j_gene: TRBJ1-1
abundance: NA

CDR3aa: CASSSSRTGIRGYEQYF
v_gene: TRBV7-9
j_gene: TRBJ2-7
abundance: NA

CDR3aa: CASSQDLPGTDFLEKLFF
v_gene: TRBV4-3
j_gene: TRBJ1-4
abundance: NA

CDR3aa: CASRKTSGSDEQYF
v_gene: TRBV5-1
j_gene: TRBJ2-7
abundance: NA

CDR3aa: CSARRGGGQETQYF
v_gene: TRBV20-1
j_gene: TRBJ2-5
abundance: NA

CDR3aa: CASSQDTLAGGAGELFF
v_gene: TRBV4-3
j_gene: TRBJ2-2
abundance: medium-sized

CDR3aa: CASSSGPASSYEQYF
v_gene: TRBV9
j_gene: TRBJ2-7
abundance: NA

CDR3aa: CASSLGAVEAFF
v_gene: TRBV5-6
j_gene: TRBJ1-1
abundance: NA

CDR3aa: CASSQDGGIADTQYF
v_gene: TRBV14
j_gene: TRBJ2-3
abundance: NA

CDR3aa: CASSITSGSGSYNEQFF
v_gene: TRBV19
j_gene: TRBJ2-1
abundance: NA

CDR3aa: CASSQLGLSGDQPQHF
v_gene: TRBV4-1
j_gene: TRBJ1-5
abundance: NA

CDR3aa: CASSHYNEQFF
v_gene: TRBV12-3/TRBV12-4
j_gene: TRBJ2-1
abundance: NA

CDR3aa: CASSLWSGNEQFF
v_gene: TRBV7-7
j_gene: TRBJ2-1
abundance: NA

CDR3aa: CASSGSGTGDYEQYF
v_gene: TRBV5-1
j_gene: TRBJ2-7
abundance: NA

CDR3aa: CSARESAPRQTSGANVLTF
v_gene: TRBV20-1
j_gene: TRBJ2-6
abundance: NA

CDR3aa: CATSEFALTREQGIAGANVLTF
v_gene: TRBV24-1
j_gene: TRBJ2-6
abundance: NA

CDR3aa: CSVVQGAATEAFF
v_gene: TRBV29-1
j_gene: TRBJ1-1
abundance: NA

CDR3aa: CASSSATAGTGNSYEQYF
v_gene: TRBV11-1
j_gene: TRBJ2-7
abundance: NA

CDR3aa: CASSSLLADLYGIQYF
v_gene: TRBV7-2
j_gene: TRBJ2-4
abundance: NA

CDR3aa: CASRAPVVEGRYSNQPQHF
v_gene: TRBV6-4
j_gene: TRBJ1-5
abundance: NA

CDR3aa: CASTALVGTGNGYTF
v_gene: TRBV7-9
j_gene: TRBJ1-2
abundance: NA

CDR3aa: CASSDWTGAYEQYF
v_gene: TRBV7-2
j_gene: TRBJ2-7
abundance: NA

CDR3aa: CASSLPVGGSTDTQYF
v_gene: TRBV7-6
j_gene: TRBJ2-3
abundance: NA

CDR3aa: CASSQTASREQFF
v_gene: TRBV14
j_gene: TRBJ2-1
abundance: NA

CDR3aa: CASSLLAGFNEQFF
v_gene: TRBV12-3/TRBV12-4
j_gene: TRBJ2-1
abundance: NA

CDR3aa: CASSAPTTAANEKLFF
v_gene: TRBV9
j_gene: TRBJ1-4
abundance: NA